Listed here are 7 T cell receptor beta chains from one sample, sequenced in a study of early T cells in non-severe SARS-CoV-2 infection. TCRdb recomputed calls from the 5' RACE reads with MiXCR, one row per CDR3 protein. The table shows some 62,000 distinct CDR3 sequences, with less than 10% occurring only once. The sample consisted of whole blood. All receptors derive from an adult who was a healthcare worker with PCR-confirmed SARS-CoV-2 infection or an uninfected control (not recorded which).

This clonotype was seen a single time. The rearrangement links TRBV25-1 to TRBJ1-2; TRBD1 is a possible D gene (6 bases). The germline CDR1 and CDR2 sequences are MGHDK and SYGVNS. The CDR3 spans 14 residues. V lost 6 bases, J lost 4 bases, and 15 bases lay in between. The CDR3, as DNA: TGTGCCAGCAGCCAAGAAACAGGGTTCTATGGCTACACCTTC. This sequence encodes CASSQETGFYGYTF.

This clonotype has at least ten counts. V is TRBV7-2 and J is TRBJ2-1; D might be TRBD2 (6 bases). Germline V gene data show CDR1 as SGHTA and CDR2 as FQGNSA. There are 15 residues in the CDR3. The V gene lost 4 bases and the J gene lost 5 bases, with 15 bases spanning the gap. The CDR3 coding sequence is TGTGCCAGCAGCTCTGGTTATGCGGGGAACAATGAGCAGTTCTTC. Its translation: CASSSGYAGNNEQFF.

The sample holds many counts of this clonotype. The chain has TRBV11-1 and TRBJ1-4, with D possibly TRBD1 on 5 matching bases. The germline V gene has CDR1 SGHAT and CDR2 FQDESV (reference sequence). This CDR3 region has 14 residues. The V end was cut by 2 bases, the J end by 7 bases, with 11 bases between. CDR3 DNA: TGTGCCAGCAGCTTAACCCGGGGCCTTGAAAAACTGTTTTTT. Its translation is CASSLTRGLEKLFF.

CDR3 DNA sequence: TGTGCCACCCTAATTTACAGGGGGAACACTGAAGCTTTCTTT. Translating gives CATLIYRGNTEAFF. The genes are TRBV12-3 or TRBV12-4 and TRBJ1-1; the match to TRBD1 covers 7 bases. Trimming cost V 10 bases and J 1 base; bases outside gene matches: 9. The CDR3 is made up of 14 amino acids.

This clonotype has a handful of counts. The chain joins TRBV12-5 to TRBJ1-5; D remains unclear. Germline V gene sequence: CDR1 LGHNT, CDR2 FRNRAP. The CDR3 sequence is 11 residues long. Trimming pared 6 bases from V and 7 bases from J, leaving 7 bases between. This chain's CDR3 is CASGLSQPQHF. Here the CDR3 DNA reads TGTGCTAGTGGGCTAAGCCAGCCCCAGCATTTT.

This clonotype appeared many times. The chain carries TRBV6-1 and TRBJ2-3; 9 bases are a match to TRBD2. V lost 5 bases to trimming and J lost 2 bases; unmatched junction nucleotides: 8. Germline V gives CDR1 MNHNS, CDR2 SASEGT. There are 16 residues in the CDR3. The CDR3 DNA follows: TGTGCCAGCAGTCAGAGGCGGGGGGGCCTCACAGATACGCAGTATTTT. It encodes CASSQRRGGLTDTQYF.

DNA for the CDR3: TGTGCCAGCAGTGACGCGACGCGGGACACTCCCCGGCAGCCCCAGCATTTT. This translates into CASSDATRDTPRQPQHF. The chain carries TRBV6-4 and TRBJ1-5; D might be TRBD1 (6 bases). Germline lookup yields CDR1 MRHNA and CDR2 SNTAGT. The CDR3 is made up of 17 amino acids. Between the trimmed V and J ends, which lost 2 bases and 7 bases, there was a span of 21 bases.